The present entry profiles one TCR beta chain with its context. The CDR3 extends over 15 amino acids. The germline V gene has CDR1 SGHRS and CDR2 YFSETQ. V gave up 0 bases and J gave up 0 bases, with 7 bases separating them. One entry per CDR3 protein results from TCRdb running MiXCR on the reads. Of around 88,000 distinct CDR3 sequences listed, less than 40% are singletons. The sample originates from a study of type 1 regulatory T cells. Looking at the study overall: An in vitro protocol generated T-allo10, a Tr1-enriched, alloantigen-specific CD4 T cell product.

The receptor comes from a human donor in good health. The sequencing sample was made of CD4+ T cells, either the whole sample or a sorted fraction (not recorded which). The chain combines TRBV5-1 with TRBJ2-1, with D hard to call. The CDR3 spells CASSLEGSSYNEQFF. The CDR3 DNA reads as TGCGCCAGCAGCTTGGAGGGAAGCTCCTACAATGAGCAGTTCTTC.